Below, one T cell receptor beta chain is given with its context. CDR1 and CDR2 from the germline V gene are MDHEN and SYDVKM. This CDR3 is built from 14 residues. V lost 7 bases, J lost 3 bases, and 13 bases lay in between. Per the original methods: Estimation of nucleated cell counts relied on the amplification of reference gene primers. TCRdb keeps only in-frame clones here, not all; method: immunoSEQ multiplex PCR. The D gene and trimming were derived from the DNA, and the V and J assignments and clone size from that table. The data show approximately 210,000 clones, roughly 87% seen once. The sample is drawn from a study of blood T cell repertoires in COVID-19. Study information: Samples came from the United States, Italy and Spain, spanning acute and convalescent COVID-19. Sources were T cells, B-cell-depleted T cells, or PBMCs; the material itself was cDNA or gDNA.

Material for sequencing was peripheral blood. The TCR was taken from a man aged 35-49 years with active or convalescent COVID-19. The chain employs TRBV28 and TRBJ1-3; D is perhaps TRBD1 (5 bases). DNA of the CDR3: TGTGCCAGCAACCCGACAGACGTTGGAAACACCATATATTTT. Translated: CASNPTDVGNTIYF.